This entry concerns a single T cell receptor beta chain. This clonotype was seen only a few times. It lacks a known antigen. The input lacks base qualities; no much larger clone sits a single base away. PBMCs were isolated by Ficoll-Paque density gradient centrifugation. This entry belongs to a study of T-cell memory formation after mild COVID-19 (dated by TCRdb to the early 2020s). For the wider study: TCR sequence clusters from the two donors were found to be largely donor specific. The cohort was made up of two young adult volunteers, one female and one male, who were previously healthy. Longitudinal TCRalpha and TCRbeta repertoire sequencing tracked T-cell clones expanding and contracting after mild COVID-19 in a couple of donors. The full study reports these points: Whether the second-wave clones peaking on day 37 were SARS-CoV-2 specific was not confirmed. Contracting CD4+ clones turned up mainly in the CM and EM memory subsets, whereas EMRA was where CD8+ clones were enriched. The study included only a couple of mild cases, and larger cohorts that include severe cases with pre-infection samples were judged to be necessary. Clones contracting from day 15 to 85 had balanced CD4/CD8 phenotypes, while a second wave expanding from day 15 to 37 was biased towards CD4+. The detection of some responding clones in pre-infection memory suggests that pre-existing cross-reactive memory T cells joined the SARS-CoV-2 response.

The junction shows trimming of 6 bases on V and 0 bases on J, plus 11 bases between the germline ends. Including cysteine and phenylalanine, the CDR3 has 14 amino acids. Of all the DNA, just the CDR3 is kept, 42 bases in frame from base 1. From a lookup of the germline V gene, CDR1 and CDR2 are SGHRS and YFSETQ. This sample was sequenced with an Illumina NovaSeq 6000. TCRalpha and TCRbeta cDNA libraries were built by 5'RACE with constant-segment primers, adding sample barcodes and unique molecular identifiers. Trizol reagent was used to extract RNA from every sample. The libraries were amplified in two PCR steps, and the second step added a second sample barcode and Illumina TruSeq adapters. The libraries were sequenced on an Illumina NovaSeq using 2 x 150 bp paired-end reads. For the original study's pipeline: The reads were demultiplexed and collapsed into UMI-guided consensus sequences using migec v1.2.7. Using mixcr v2.1.11, UMI consensuses were aligned to TRA and TRB V and J templates and then assembled into clonotypes. A clonotype was counted as expanded or contracted only when both edgeR and NoisET called the clonotype significant, with the noise models trained on biological replicates. edgeR calls used a false discovery rate-adjusted p below 0.01 and a log2 fold-change threshold of 1. As an exploratory analysis of dynamics, max-normalized trajectories of the 1000 most abundant clonotypes were examined with PCA combined with hierarchical clustering. The CD4 or CD8 phenotype of responding clones was assigned using the separately sequenced CD4+ and CD8+ repertoires. Starting from the raw public reads, TCRdb applied fastp trimming at Q25, assembled clones with MiXCR and retained in-frame beta chains. CDR3 protein sequences are deduplicated, and each keeps its most common genes and DNA. The V and J calls follow TCRdb's processing rather than the paper's. This sample has under 250,000 distinct CDR3 sequences in its table, and around 9.5% of those were observed once. The ten top clones hold roughly 3.5% of the sample.

This sequence originates from a man aged 18 to 30 who had mild COVID-19 (a few samples of this study predate the infection). The sample titles of this study are shuffled in the database, so cell type and time point are left out; the donor was told from shared clones. The V and J genes are TRBV5-1 and TRBJ2-3; a confident D gene designation cannot be given. The sample consisted of PBMCs or a T cell subset sorted from them (not recorded which). The CDR3 protein sequence reads: CASTQIESTDTQYF. The sequenced DNA: TGCGCCAGCACCCAGATAGAGAGCACAGATACGCAGTATTTT.